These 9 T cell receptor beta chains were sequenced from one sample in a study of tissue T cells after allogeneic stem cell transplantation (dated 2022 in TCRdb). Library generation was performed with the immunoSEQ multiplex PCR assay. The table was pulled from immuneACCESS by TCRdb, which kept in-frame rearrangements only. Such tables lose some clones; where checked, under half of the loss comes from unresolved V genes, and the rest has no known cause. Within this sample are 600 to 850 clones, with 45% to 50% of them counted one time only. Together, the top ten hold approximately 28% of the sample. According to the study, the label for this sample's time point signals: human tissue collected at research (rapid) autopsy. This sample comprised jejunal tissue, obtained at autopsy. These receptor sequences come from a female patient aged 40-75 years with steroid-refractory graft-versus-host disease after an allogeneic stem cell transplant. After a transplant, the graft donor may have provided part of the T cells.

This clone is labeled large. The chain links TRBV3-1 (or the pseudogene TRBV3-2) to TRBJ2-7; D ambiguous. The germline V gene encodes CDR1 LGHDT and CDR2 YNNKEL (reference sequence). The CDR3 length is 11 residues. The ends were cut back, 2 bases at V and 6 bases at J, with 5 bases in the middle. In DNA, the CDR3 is TGTGCCAGCAGCCAATGGACCGAGCAGTACTTC. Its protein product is CASSQWTEQYF.

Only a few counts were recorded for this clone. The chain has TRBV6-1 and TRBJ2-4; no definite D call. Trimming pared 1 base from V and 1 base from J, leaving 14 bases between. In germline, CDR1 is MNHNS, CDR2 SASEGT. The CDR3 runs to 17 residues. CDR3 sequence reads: CASSEEGGSSAKNIQYF. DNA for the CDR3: TGTGCCAGCAGTGAAGAAGGTGGCTCCTCGGCCAAAAACATTCAGTACTTC.

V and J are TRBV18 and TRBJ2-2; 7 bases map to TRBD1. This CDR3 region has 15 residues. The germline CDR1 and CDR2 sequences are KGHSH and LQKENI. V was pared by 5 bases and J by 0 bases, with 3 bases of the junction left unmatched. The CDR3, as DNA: TGTGCCAGCTCATTGGGACAGCCGAACACCGGGGAGCTGTTTTTT. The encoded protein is CASSLGQPNTGELFF.

CDR3: CASTRDDYEQYF. DNA for the CDR3: TGTGCCAGCACCCGGGACGATTACGAGCAGTACTTC. V gene TRBV25-1 combines with J gene TRBJ2-7, with D perhaps TRBD1 or TRBD2 (5 bases each). Germline assignment: CDR1 MGHDK and CDR2 SYGVNS. V lost 7 bases, J lost 4 bases, and 11 bases lay in between. This CDR3 is 12 amino acids long.

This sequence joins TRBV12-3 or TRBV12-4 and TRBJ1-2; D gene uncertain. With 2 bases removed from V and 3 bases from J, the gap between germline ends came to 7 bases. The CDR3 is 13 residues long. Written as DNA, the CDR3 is TGTGCCAGCAGTTTACGGGTTTACTATGGCTACACCTTC. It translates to CASSLRVYYGYTF.

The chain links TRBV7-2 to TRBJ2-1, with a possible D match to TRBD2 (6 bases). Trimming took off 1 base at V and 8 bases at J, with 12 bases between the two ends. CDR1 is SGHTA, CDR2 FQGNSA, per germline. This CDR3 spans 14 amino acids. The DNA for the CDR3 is TGTGCCAGCAGCTTAGTGGGGGGAGTGGATGAGCAGTTCTTC. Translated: CASSLVGGVDEQFF.

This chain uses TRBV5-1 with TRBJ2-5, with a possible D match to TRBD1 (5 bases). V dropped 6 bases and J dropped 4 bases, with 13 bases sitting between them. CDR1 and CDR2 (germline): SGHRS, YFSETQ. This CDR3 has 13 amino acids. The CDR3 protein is CASNLVRGETQYF. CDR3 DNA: TGCGCCAGCAACCTCGTAAGGGGAGAGACCCAGTACTTC.

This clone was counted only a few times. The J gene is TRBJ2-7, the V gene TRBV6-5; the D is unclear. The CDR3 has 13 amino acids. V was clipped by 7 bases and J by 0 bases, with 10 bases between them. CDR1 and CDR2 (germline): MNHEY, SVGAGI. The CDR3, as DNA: TGTGCCAGCACCGGGCCGGGCTCCTACGAGCAGTACTTC. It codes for CASTGPGSYEQYF.

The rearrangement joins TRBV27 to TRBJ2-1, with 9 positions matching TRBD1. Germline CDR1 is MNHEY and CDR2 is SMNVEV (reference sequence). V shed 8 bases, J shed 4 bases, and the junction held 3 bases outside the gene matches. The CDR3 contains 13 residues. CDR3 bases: TGTGCCAGCTTGGACAGGGGTTACAATGAGCAGTTCTTC. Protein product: CASLDRGYNEQFF.